This record looks at one TCR beta chain sequence and its context. This clonotype was observed many times. Its antigen remains undetermined. No quality values exist for individual bases; no much larger clone is one base distant. The CDR3 runs 16 residues from the cysteine to the phenylalanine. The sequence is cut down to CDR3 DNA, 48 bases in frame from base 1. V and J are trimmed by 3 bases and 7 bases, and the gene matches miss 12 bases of the junction. The receptor library was made with PCR. Instrument on record: Illumina HiSeq 2500. TCR libraries were prepared with molecular barcoding, using unique molecular identifiers to normalize TCRbeta repertoire quantification. TCRdb trimmed the raw reads at Q25, called clones with MiXCR and kept productive beta chains. For every CDR3 protein sequence, its rows merge into one entry that carries the most common genes and DNA. In this sample the table shows about 20,000 distinct CDR3 sequences, around 13% of which occur a single time. The ten largest clones add up to approximately 40% of the sample.

The data were taken from a study of T-cell reconstitution after alpha-beta-depleted transplantation in children (dated by TCRdb to the mid-2010s). Regarding the complete study: T-cell immune reconstitution after TCRalphabeta/CD19-depleted allogeneic hematopoietic cell transplantation in children was quantitatively tracked in the study by means of TCR repertoire profiling.

In light of the paper, this sample's time point label describes: day 60 (about 2 months) after transplantation. The sample's treatment or condition label, decoded: allogeneic hematopoietic cell transplantation with graft depleted of TCRalphabeta T cells and CD19 B cells. Transplant recipients were children who received TCRalphabeta/CD19-depleted allogeneic hematopoietic cell grafts. Study-wide conclusions, independent of this receptor: Hyperexpanded clone frequencies declined over subsequent months; after one year, T-cell counts and TCRbeta diversity were mostly attributed to newly produced T cells. In some patients, the high TCRbeta diversity seen at day 60 was put down to recipient T cells and intrathymic progenitors that had survived conditioning. The apparently early recovery of alphabetaT-cell counts about two months after transplant reportedly depended on only several hundred rapidly expanded clones that came from non-depleted graft cells.

This receptor was identified in a female patient aged 2 to 10 who had a stem cell transplant for congenital amegakaryocytic thrombocytopenia, so the T cells may come from the graft donor. The rearranged chain carries TRBV12-3 or TRBV12-4 and TRBJ2-5; a stretch of 9 junction bases matches TRBD1. Material: PBMCs, mostly from graft donor cells, obtained 60 days after TCRalphabeta/CD19-depleted stem cell transplant. The sequence in DNA is TGTGCCAGCAGTTTGAGAGGGACAGGGCTTTATGGGACCCAGTACTTC. It translates as CASSLRGTGLYGTQYF.